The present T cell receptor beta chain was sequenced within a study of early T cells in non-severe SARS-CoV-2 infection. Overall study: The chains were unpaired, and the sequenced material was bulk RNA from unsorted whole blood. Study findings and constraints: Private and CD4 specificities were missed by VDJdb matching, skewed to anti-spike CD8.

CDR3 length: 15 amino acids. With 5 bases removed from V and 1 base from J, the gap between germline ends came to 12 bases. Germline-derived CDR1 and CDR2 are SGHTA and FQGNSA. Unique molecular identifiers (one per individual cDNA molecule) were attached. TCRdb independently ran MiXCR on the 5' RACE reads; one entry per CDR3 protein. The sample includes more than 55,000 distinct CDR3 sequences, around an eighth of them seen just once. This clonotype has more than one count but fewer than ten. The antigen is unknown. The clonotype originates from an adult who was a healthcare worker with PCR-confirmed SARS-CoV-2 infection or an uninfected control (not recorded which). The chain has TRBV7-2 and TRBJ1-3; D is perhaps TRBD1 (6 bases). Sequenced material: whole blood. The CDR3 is CASSPLGASGNTIYF. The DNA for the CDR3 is TGTGCCAGCAGCCCCCTGGGGGCATCTGGAAACACCATATATTTT.